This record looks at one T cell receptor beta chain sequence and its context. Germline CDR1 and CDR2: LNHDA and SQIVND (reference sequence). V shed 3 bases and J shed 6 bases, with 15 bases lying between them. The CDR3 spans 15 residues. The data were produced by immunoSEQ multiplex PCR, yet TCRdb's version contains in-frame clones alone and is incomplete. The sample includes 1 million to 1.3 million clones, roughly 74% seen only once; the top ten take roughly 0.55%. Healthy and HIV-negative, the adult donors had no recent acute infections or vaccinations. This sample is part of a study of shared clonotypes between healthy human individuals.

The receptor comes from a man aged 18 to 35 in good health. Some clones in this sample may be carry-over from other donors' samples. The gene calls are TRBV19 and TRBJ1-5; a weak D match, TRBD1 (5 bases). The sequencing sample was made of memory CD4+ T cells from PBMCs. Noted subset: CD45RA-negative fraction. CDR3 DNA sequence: TGTGCCAGTAGTATGATTGGGGCGGCGCCTCAGCCCCAGCATTTT. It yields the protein CASSMIGAAPQPQHF.